These 24 T cell receptor beta chains were sequenced from one sample in a study of beta chain features in type 1 diabetes. Every bit of the isolated RNA underwent reverse transcription, so sequencing read expressed TCRB transcripts. The method was immunoSEQ multiplex PCR; TCRdb's version includes in-frame clones alone and lacks a portion of them. The sample holds 130,000 to 150,000 clones, about a tenth seen once. What was sequenced was central memory CD4+ T cells from blood. The origin of the receptors is a man in his late teens or twenties in good health.

The rearrangement links TRBV6-5 to TRBJ2-3; D perhaps matches TRBD1 (5 bases). The CDR3 spans 14 residues. V lost 4 bases and J lost 5, with 13 bases in between. Germline CDR1 reads MNHEY; CDR2 reads SVGAGI. The CDR3 loop is CASSSFRAVDTQYF. The CDR3 DNA follows: TGTGCCAGCAGTTCCTTCAGGGCCGTAGATACGCAGTATTTT.

Only a few counts were recorded for this clone. The V gene is TRBV5-1, the J gene TRBJ2-3, with D unresolved. Germline loops: CDR1 SGHRS, CDR2 YFSETQ. The CDR3 length is 15 residues. V shed 1 base and J shed 2 bases, with 11 bases lying between them. The CDR3 region is CASSLSTVSTDTQYF. CDR3 sequence (DNA): TGCGCCAGCAGCTTGAGTACGGTTTCCACAGATACGCAGTATTTT.

The chain couples TRBV6-1 to TRBJ2-7; 9 positions match TRBD1. CDR3 length: 15 amino acids. Germline-derived CDR1 and CDR2 are MNHNS and SASEGT. The V segment lost 6 bases and the J segment 4 bases; nucleotides outside the gene matches: 10. The CDR3 DNA reads TGTGCCAGCAGCGAATACAGGGGGCTAAGTTACGAGCAGTACTTC. This codes for CASSEYRGLSYEQYF.

This clone was seen ten or more times. This sequence joins TRBV29-1 and TRBJ2-3; possibly TRBD2 for D (6 bases). Trimming pared 3 bases from V and 3 bases from J, leaving 13 bases between. This CDR3 spans 14 amino acids. Germline assignment: CDR1 SQVTM and CDR2 ANQGSEA. The CDR3, as DNA: TGCAGCGTTGATGGGAGGCGGGTAACAGATACGCAGTATTTT. This sequence encodes CSVDGRRVTDTQYF.

This clone has a count of ten or more. The rearrangement joins TRBV19 to TRBJ2-3; 9 bases agree with TRBD1. V dropped 5 bases and J dropped 10; count of bases not matched to a gene: 4. The CDR3 has 12 amino acids. Germline assignment: CDR1 LNHDA and CDR2 SQIVND (reference sequence). Written as DNA, the CDR3 is TGTGCCAGTAGTTCCGGACAGGGGCCGCAGTATTTT. It is translated as CASSSGQGPQYF.

This clone has more than one count but fewer than ten. The rearrangement links TRBV6-6 to TRBJ2-2, with 12 bases fitting TRBD1. Germline loops: CDR1 MNHNY, CDR2 SVGAGI (reference sequence). V shed 6 bases and J 6 bases; nucleotides not matched to a gene: 8. This CDR3 is built from 16 residues. The CDR3 nucleotides read TGTGCCAGCAGCCGGGGGGACAGGGGGCTTTCCGGGGAGCTGTTTTTT. Encoded protein: CASSRGDRGLSGELFF.

The V gene is TRBV5-1, the J gene TRBJ1-2; unclear D gene. This CDR3 spans 12 amino acids. V lost 2 bases and J 1 base, leaving 3 bases between the germline ends. CDR1 is SGHRS, CDR2 YFSETQ, per germline. CDR3 amino acids: CASSFNNYGYTF. CDR3 DNA: TGCGCCAGCAGCTTCAATAACTATGGCTACACCTTC.

The genes are TRBV5-1 and TRBJ2-7; D may be TRBD2 (6 bases). The germline V gene encodes CDR1 SGHRS and CDR2 YFSETQ. Trimming took off 4 bases at V and 2 bases at J, with 16 bases between the two ends. The CDR3 has 15 residues. The CDR3 here is CASSGRLGGTYEQYF. CDR3 DNA sequence: TGCGCCAGCAGCGGGAGACTGGGAGGCACCTACGAGCAGTACTTC.

About this clone itself: At one end, the junction sequence differs from germline, possibly due to a read error. V and J are TRBV2 and TRBJ2-5, with 9 bases that match TRBD1. This CDR3 has 16 residues. In germline, CDR1 is SNHLY, CDR2 FYNNEI. The CDR3 region is CASCEITGGEGETQYF. CDR3 bases: TGTGCCAGCTGTGAAATAACAGGGGGCGAAGGGGAGACCCAGTACTTC.

The chain recombines TRBV2 with TRBJ2-7; D uncertain. The CDR3 runs 15 residues. From germline, CDR1 is SNHLY and CDR2 FYNNEI. Trimming cost V 4 bases and J 0 bases, with 13 bases left between them. CDR3 DNA: TGTGCCAGCAGTGTTTCGCAGGCCAGCTCCTACGAGCAGTACTTC. It is translated as CASSVSQASSYEQYF.

The chain has TRBV6-1 and TRBJ2-5; TRBD1 matches at 9 bases. The CDR3 covers 14 residues. V gave up 6 bases and J gave up 5 bases; unmatched junction bases: 7. Germline CDR1 reads MNHNS; CDR2 reads SASEGT. CDR3 DNA: TGTGCCAGCAGATGGGACAGGGTCGTTGAGACCCAGTACTTC. Protein product: CASRWDRVVETQYF.

The chain joins TRBV11-3 to TRBJ2-1, with TRBD2 matching 13 bases. CDR3 length: 16 residues. Germline trimming cut 4 bases from V and 7 bases from J; bases unmatched to any gene: 7. Germline V lookup: CDR1 SGHNT, CDR2 YENEEA. CDR3 coding DNA: TGTGCCAGCAGCTCCGGCGGACTAGCGGGGGTGAATGAGCAGTTCTTC. Translation: CASSSGGLAGVNEQFF. Full variable domain (remainder filled in from reference TRBV11-3 and TRBJ2-1): EAGVVQSPRYKIIEKKQPVAFWCNPISGHNTLYWYLQNLGQGPELLIRYENEEAVDDSQLPKDRFSAERLKGVDSTLKIQPAELGDSAVYLCASSSGGLAGVNEQFFGPGTRLTVL.

This clone was recorded a few times. The chain uses TRBV11-2 and TRBJ2-1; 8 nucleotides agree with TRBD1. Germline values: CDR1 SGHAT, CDR2 FQNNGV. The CDR3 loop spans 18 amino acids. V shed 4 bases, J shed 5 bases, and the junction held 16 bases outside the gene matches. The CDR3 DNA reads TGTGCCAGCAGCTCGATCAGGGGGCGCCAGGTTATCGACAATGAGCAGTTCTTC. It yields the protein CASSSIRGRQVIDNEQFF.

This chain links TRBV28 with TRBJ1-2; TRBD1 is a possible D gene (6 bases). V dropped 5 bases and J dropped 1 base, with 14 bases sitting between them. The CDR3 contains 15 residues. Germline loops: CDR1 MDHEN, CDR2 SYDVKM. DNA for the CDR3: TGTGCCAGCAGTCCGTATCAACAGGGTAACTATGGCTACACCTTC. Its translation is CASSPYQQGNYGYTF.

This clone came up a few times. J is TRBJ2-3 and V is TRBV9; 9 positions agree with TRBD2. The CDR3 totals 14 residues. CDR1 SGDLS and CDR2 YYNGEE come from the germline V gene. Trimming cost V 2 bases and J 5 bases; bases outside gene matches: 3. The CDR3 nucleotides read TGTGCCAGCAGCGTGCGGGGGGGCGGAGATACGCAGTATTTT. Its translation: CASSVRGGGDTQYF.

This chain's CDR3 is CASSIDRQETQYF. The CDR3 bases are TGTGCCAGCAGCATTGACAGACAAGAGACCCAGTACTTC. The chain joins TRBV2 to TRBJ2-5; D perhaps matches TRBD1 (5 bases). The CDR3 extends over 13 amino acids. Trimming cost V 6 bases and J 2 bases, with 10 bases left between them. Germline V lookup: CDR1 SNHLY, CDR2 FYNNEI.

This clone was detected ten times or more. V and J are TRBV10-3 and TRBJ1-2; D may be TRBD1 (5 bases). Trimming shortened V by 3 bases and J by 3 bases, and 11 bases separated the two germline ends. There are 14 residues in the CDR3. Germline V gives CDR1 ENHRY, CDR2 SYGVKD. The CDR3 region is CAISDPQGYYGYTF. CDR3 coding DNA: TGTGCCATCAGTGACCCGCAGGGTTACTATGGCTACACCTTC.

This clone was observed a few times. The chain has TRBV5-6 and TRBJ1-1; D uncertain. V shed 4 bases and J shed 0 bases, with 16 bases lying between them. The length of the CDR3 is 16 residues. Germline V gives CDR1 SGHDT, CDR2 YYEEEE. The CDR3 DNA reads TGTGCCAGCAGCCCCCGCGGAATTAAACTGAACACTGAAGCTTTCTTT. Its protein product is CASSPRGIKLNTEAFF.

A few counts support this clone. The J gene is TRBJ1-2, the V gene TRBV28; the D gene is possibly TRBD1 (5 bases). The CDR3 runs 13 residues. Per the germline V gene, CDR1 is MDHEN and CDR2 is SYDVKM. V lost 4 bases and J lost 4, with 10 bases in between. CDR3 protein: CASSSTVLYGYTF. For the CDR3, the DNA is TGTGCCAGCAGTTCGACAGTTCTCTATGGCTACACCTTC.

As to this clone: A junction end diverges from the germline sequence, so it may reflect a read error. V and J are TRBV5-4 and TRBJ1-4; the D gene is possibly TRBD1 (6 bases). Germline V CDR1 and CDR2: SGHNT, YYREEE (reference sequence). The CDR3 is 15 residues long. The CDR3 spells CASSQALQGSKKLFF. In DNA form, the CDR3 reads TGCGCCAGCAGCCAAGCTCTGCAGGGGAGCAAAAAACTGTTTTTT.

This clone showed up just a few times. The chain links TRBV15 to TRBJ2-3; 11 positions agree with TRBD1. This CDR3 has 15 amino acids. Germline lookup yields CDR1 LNHNV and CDR2 YYDKDF (reference sequence). The trim removed 9 bases at V and 5 bases at J, leaving 10 bases unmatched. The CDR3 DNA follows: TGTGCCACACAGGGTGGACAGGGGGCTGGAGATACGCAGTATTTT. It yields the protein CATQGGQGAGDTQYF.

The rearrangement joins TRBV5-1 to TRBJ2-7; 9 bases map to TRBD1. V dropped 2 bases and J dropped 5; count of bases not matched to a gene: 8. There are 15 residues in the CDR3. Looked up from germline, CDR1 is SGHRS and CDR2 is YFSETQ. CDR3 sequence (DNA): TGCGCCAGCAGCTTATCGGGACAGGGCCCCAACGAGCAGTACTTC. Its protein is CASSLSGQGPNEQYF.

The gene calls are TRBV19 and TRBJ1-2; no firm D call. There are 12 residues in the CDR3. Trimming removed 8 bases at V and 2 bases at J, with 9 bases between. CDR1 is LNHDA and CDR2 is SQIVND in the germline V gene (reference sequence). In DNA, the CDR3 is TGTGCCAGTTCGACAAGGAACTATGGCTACACCTTC. It encodes CASSTRNYGYTF.

The chain links TRBV27 to TRBJ1-2; 7 positions agree with TRBD1. The V and J ends lost 5 bases and 6 bases, in that order; junction bases with no gene match: 3. Germline CDR1 reads MNHEY; CDR2 reads SMNVEV (reference sequence). The CDR3 extends over 12 amino acids. The CDR3 coding sequence is TGTGCCAGCAGTCCGGGGACAGATGGCTACACCTTC. Protein product: CASSPGTDGYTF.